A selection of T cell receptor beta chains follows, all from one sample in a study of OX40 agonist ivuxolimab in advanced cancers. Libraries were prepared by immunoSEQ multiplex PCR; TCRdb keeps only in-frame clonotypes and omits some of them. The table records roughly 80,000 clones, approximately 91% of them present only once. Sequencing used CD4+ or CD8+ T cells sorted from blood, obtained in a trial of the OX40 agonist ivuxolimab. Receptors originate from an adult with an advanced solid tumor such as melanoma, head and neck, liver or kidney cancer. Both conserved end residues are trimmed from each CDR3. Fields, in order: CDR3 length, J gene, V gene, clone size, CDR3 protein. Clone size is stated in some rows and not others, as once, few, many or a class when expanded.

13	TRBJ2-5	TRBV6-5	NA	ASSYRGRERETQY
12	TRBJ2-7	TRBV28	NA	ASSLGPASYEQY
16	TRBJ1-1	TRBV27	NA	ASSHKLETIRGPTEAF
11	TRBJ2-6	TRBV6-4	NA	ASGDSGANVLT
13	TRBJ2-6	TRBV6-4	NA	ASSEVFSGANVLT
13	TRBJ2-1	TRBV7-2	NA	ASSFGATTYNEQF
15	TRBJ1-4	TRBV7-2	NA	ASSLWTGGAGNEKLF
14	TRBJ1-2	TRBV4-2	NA	ASSQDSQGENYGYT
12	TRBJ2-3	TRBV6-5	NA	ASSYSGRTDTQY
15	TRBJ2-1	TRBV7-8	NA	ASSPQGEGIAYNEQF
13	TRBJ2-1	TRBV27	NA	ASSLAEHFGDEQF
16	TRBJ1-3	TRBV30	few	ACHLRGRRDSSGNTIY
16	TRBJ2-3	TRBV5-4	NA	ASSLGWVRRGFTDTQY
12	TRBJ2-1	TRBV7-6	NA	ASSPREDHNEQF
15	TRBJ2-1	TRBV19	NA	ASSQWGRPLTYNEQF
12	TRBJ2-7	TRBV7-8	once	ASSLQRTDYEQY
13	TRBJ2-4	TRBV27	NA	ASRNQASGTNIQY
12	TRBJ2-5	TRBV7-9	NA	ASSSPTGQETQY
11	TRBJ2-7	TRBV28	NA	ASSHPGVYEQY
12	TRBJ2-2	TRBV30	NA	AWTSQSGTGELF
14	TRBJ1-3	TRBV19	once	ASRKQGTNSGNTIY
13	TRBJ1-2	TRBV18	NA	ASSPSGQKMRGYT
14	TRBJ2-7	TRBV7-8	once	ASSLAGTTTPYEQY
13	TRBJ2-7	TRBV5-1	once	ASRRLAGRTYEQY
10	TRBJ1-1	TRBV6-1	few	ASRTPNTEAF
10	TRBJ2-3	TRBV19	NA	ASSIWQDTQY
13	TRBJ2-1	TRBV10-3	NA	AIDEGAGVHNEQF
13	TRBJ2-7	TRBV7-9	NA	ASSSGQGMAGEQY
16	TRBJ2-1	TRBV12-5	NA	ASGLPPGRLAGMDEQF
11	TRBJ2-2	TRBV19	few	ATTRSFTGELF
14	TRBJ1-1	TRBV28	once	ASSSVTLLPNTEAF
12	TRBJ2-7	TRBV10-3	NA	AISRQGSSYEQY
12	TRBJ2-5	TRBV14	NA	ASSRQGAGETQY
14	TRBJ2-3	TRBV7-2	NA	ASSSTRSGRTDTQY
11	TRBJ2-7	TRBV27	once	ASSKGLAGEQY
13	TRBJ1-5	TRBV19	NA	ASSRGTGGNQPQH
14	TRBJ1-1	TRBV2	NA	ASSAQGQSAWTEAF
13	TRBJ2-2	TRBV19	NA	ASSIEGQGYGELF
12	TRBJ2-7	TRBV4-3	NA	ASSQAPDSYEQY
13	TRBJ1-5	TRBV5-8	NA	ASSLAGESTRPQH
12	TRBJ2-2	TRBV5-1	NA	ASRREIGTGELF
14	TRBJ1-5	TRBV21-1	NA	ASSKAPGQGFQPQH
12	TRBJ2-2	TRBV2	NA	ASSGTFRAGELF
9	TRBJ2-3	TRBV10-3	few	AILNTDTQY
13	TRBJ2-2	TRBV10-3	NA	AIKDYPTNTGELF
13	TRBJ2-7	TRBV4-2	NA	ASRVGQSISYEQY
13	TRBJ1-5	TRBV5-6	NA	ASSIWTVSNQPQH
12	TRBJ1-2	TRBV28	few	ASSTQGAGYGYT
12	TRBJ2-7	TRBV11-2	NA	ASSPWTGSYEQY
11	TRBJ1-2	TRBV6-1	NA	ASSDQGSYGYT
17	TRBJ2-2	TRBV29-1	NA	SVEGGSGGQARGTGELF
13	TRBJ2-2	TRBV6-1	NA	ASSLDILNTGELF